The 14 T cell receptor beta chains listed next were all sequenced from one sample in a study of OX40 agonist ivuxolimab in advanced cancers. TCRdb keeps only in-frame clones here, not all; method: immunoSEQ multiplex PCR. The sample has 45,000 to 60,000 clones, approximately 80% seen once. The sequenced sample was CD4+ or CD8+ T cells sorted from blood, obtained in a trial of the OX40 agonist ivuxolimab. Source of these receptors: an adult with an advanced solid tumor such as melanoma, head and neck, liver or kidney cancer.

The genes are TRBV6-5 and TRBJ2-5; D is undetermined. The assigned J gene may be wrong: the sequence end matches TRBJ2-7 better. The length of the CDR3 is 15 residues. Germline V gene data show CDR1 as MNHEY and CDR2 as SVGAGI. The CDR3 here is CASSRLAVDFYEQYF. The CDR3 DNA is TGTGCCAGCAGTCGCCTCGCGGTGGATTTCTACGAGCAGTACTTC.

This sequence joins TRBV7-2 and TRBJ1-4, with a tentative D call TRBD1 (6 bases). V was clipped by 2 bases and J by 7 bases, with 11 bases between them. The CDR3 loop spans 14 amino acids. From germline, CDR1 is SGHTA and CDR2 FQGNSA. CDR3 bases: TGTGCCAGCAGCTTATCCCCGGACAGTGAAAAACTGTTTTTT. The encoded protein is CASSLSPDSEKLFF.

The genes are TRBV19 and TRBJ1-4; D may be TRBD1 (5 bases). Trimming shortened V by 4 bases and J by 4 bases, and 7 bases separated the two germline ends. The CDR3 runs to 13 residues. Germline V gene data show CDR1 as LNHDA and CDR2 as SQIVND (reference sequence). CDR3 in amino acids: CASSTGNNEKLFF. The CDR3 DNA follows: TGTGCCAGTAGTACAGGGAATAATGAAAAACTGTTTTTT.

The chain couples TRBV28 to TRBJ1-3; D is undetermined. This CDR3 comprises 16 residues. Germline lookup yields CDR1 MDHEN and CDR2 SYDVKM. Trimming cost V 1 base and J 2 bases, with 12 bases left between them. This CDR3 reads CASSLLVSWTGNTIYF. In DNA, the CDR3 is TGTGCCAGCAGTTTATTGGTTTCCTGGACTGGAAACACCATATATTTT.

The gene calls are TRBV25-1 and TRBJ2-1; D might be TRBD2 (6 bases). The germline V gene has CDR1 MGHDK and CDR2 SYGVNS. There are 15 residues in the CDR3. V shed 3 bases and J shed 4 bases, with 13 bases lying between them. The CDR3 coding sequence is TGTGCCAGCAGTGAGCCGGGACTTGATTACAATGAGCAGTTCTTC. This sequence encodes CASSEPGLDYNEQFF. The full variable domain, with the rest looked up from reference TRBV25-1 and TRBJ2-1, is EADIYQTPRYLVIGTGKKITLECSQTMGHDKMYWYQQDPGMELHLIHYSYGVNSTEKGDLSSESTVSRIRTEHFPLTLESARPSHTSQYLCASSEPGLDYNEQFFGPGTRLTVL.

The V and J genes are TRBV5-6 and TRBJ1-4, with TRBD1 matching over 8 bases. The CDR3 runs to 19 residues. Germline V gives CDR1 SGHDT, CDR2 YYEEEE. V lost 0 bases and J lost 4; bases outside the gene matches: 14. CDR3 sequence (DNA): TGTGCCAGCAGCTTGGGGGAGGACAGGGCCAGAGCGGGTAATGAAAAACTGTTTTTT. Its translation: CASSLGEDRARAGNEKLFF.

This chain joins TRBV9 and TRBJ2-3, with D hard to call. This CDR3 is 12 amino acids long. Trimming took off 1 base at V and 6 bases at J, with 6 bases between the two ends. CDR1 SGDLS and CDR2 YYNGEE come from the germline V gene. The CDR3 region is CASSVMGDTQYF. DNA for the CDR3: TGTGCCAGCAGCGTAATGGGCGATACGCAGTATTTT.

This clone was seen once. The rearrangement uses TRBV11-2 and TRBJ1-5; D is unclear. Germline CDR1 and CDR2: SGHAT and FQNNGV. V lost 5 bases and J 6 bases, leaving 11 bases between the germline ends. The CDR3 loop spans 13 amino acids. The CDR3: CASSANQGQPQHF. CDR3 bases: TGTGCCAGCAGCGCAAATCAAGGTCAGCCCCAGCATTTT. The variable domain in full, completed from reference TRBV11-2 and TRBJ1-5, reads EAGVAQSPRYKIIEKRQSVAFWCNPISGHATLYWYQQILGQGPKLLIQFQNNGVVDDSQLPKDRFSAERLKGVDSTLKIQPAKLEDSAVYLCASSANQGQPQHFGDGTRLSIL.

This rearrangement joins TRBV27 to TRBJ2-7, with 8 positions matching TRBD2. From germline, CDR1 is MNHEY and CDR2 SMNVEV (reference sequence). The CDR3 contains 15 residues. Germline trimming cut 2 bases from V and 3 bases from J; bases unmatched to any gene: 6. CDR3: CASSLAGTRGYEQYF. The CDR3 DNA follows: TGTGCCAGCAGTTTAGCCGGGACTAGGGGCTACGAGCAGTACTTC.

The chain links TRBV27 to TRBJ2-2, with D unclear. The CDR3 has 15 amino acids. V lost 5 bases and J lost 0, with 10 bases in between. Looked up from germline, CDR1 is MNHEY and CDR2 is SMNVEV (reference sequence). In nucleotides, the CDR3 is TGTGCCAGCAGTCGATCACCGACGAACACCGGGGAGCTGTTTTTT. Its protein product is CASSRSPTNTGELFF.

This clone was seen just once. The rearrangement links TRBV9 to TRBJ2-5; TRBD2 matches 13 bases. Per the germline V gene, CDR1 is SGDLS and CDR2 is YYNGEE. This CDR3 region has 16 residues. With 3 bases clipped from V and 0 bases from J, the junction kept 2 bases outside the gene matches. The CDR3 DNA is TGTGCCAGCAGCGGAGGGACTAGCGGGAACCAAGAGACCCAGTACTTC. Protein sequence: CASSGGTSGNQETQYF. The entire variable domain, with the rest obtained from reference TRBV9 and TRBJ2-5, is as follows: DSGVTQTPKHLITATGQRVTLRCSPRSGDLSVYWYQQSLDQGLQFLIQYYNGEERAKGNILERFSAQQFPDLHSELNLSSLELGDSALYFCASSGGTSGNQETQYFGPGTRLLVL.

The gene calls are TRBV7-9 and TRBJ2-5, with D possibly TRBD1 on 5 matching bases. Trimming took off 8 bases at V and 4 bases at J, with 20 bases between the two ends. The CDR3 totals 15 residues. The V gene's germline CDR1 is SEHNR and CDR2 FQNEAQ (reference sequence). The CDR3 here is CASPQGDPDGETQYF. For the CDR3, the DNA is TGTGCCAGCCCCCAAGGGGATCCGGACGGAGAGACCCAGTACTTC.

The V call is TRBV29-1, the J call TRBJ2-2; 11 bases align to TRBD1. J was trimmed by 8 bases and V by 4 bases; bases with no gene match: 3. The CDR3 runs 13 residues. CDR1 is SQVTM and CDR2 is ANQGSEA in the germline V gene. The CDR3, as DNA: TGCAGCGTTGGGACAGGGGGCGCGGGGGAGCTGTTTTTT. Protein product: CSVGTGGAGELFF.

This chain connects TRBV23-1 to TRBJ1-5; D unresolved. TRBV23-1 is identified as an open reading frame with a role that is uncertain. CDR3 size: 15 residues. Trimming left V 0 bases short and J 5 bases short, with 11 bases between. CDR3 residues: CASSQSTGSHQPQHF. In DNA, the CDR3 is TGCGCCAGCAGTCAATCGACGGGGTCCCATCAGCCCCAGCATTTT.